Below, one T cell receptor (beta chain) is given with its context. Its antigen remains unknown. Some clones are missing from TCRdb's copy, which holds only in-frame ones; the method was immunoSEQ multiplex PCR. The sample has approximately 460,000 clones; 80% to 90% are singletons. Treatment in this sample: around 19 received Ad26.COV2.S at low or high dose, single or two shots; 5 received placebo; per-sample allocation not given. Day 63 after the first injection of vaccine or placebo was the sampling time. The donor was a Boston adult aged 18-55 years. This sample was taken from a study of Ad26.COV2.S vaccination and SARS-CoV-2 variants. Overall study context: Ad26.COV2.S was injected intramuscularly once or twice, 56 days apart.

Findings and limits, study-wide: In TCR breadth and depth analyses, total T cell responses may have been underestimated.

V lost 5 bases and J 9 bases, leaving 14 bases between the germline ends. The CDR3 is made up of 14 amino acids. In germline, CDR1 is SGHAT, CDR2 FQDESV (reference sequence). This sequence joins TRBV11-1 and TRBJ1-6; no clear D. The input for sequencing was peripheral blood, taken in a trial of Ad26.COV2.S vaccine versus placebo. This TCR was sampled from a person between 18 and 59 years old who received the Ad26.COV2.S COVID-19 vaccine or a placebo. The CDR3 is CASSLQRGSSPLHF. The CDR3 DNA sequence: TGTGCCAGCAGCCTGCAACGGGGATCTTCACCCCTCCACTTT.